This is a list of T cell receptor beta chains from one sample in a study of cytomegalovirus exposure and HLA in healthy donors. TCRdb's table, derived via immunoSEQ multiplex PCR, lists solely in-frame clones and lacks some. The data show tens of thousands of clones, 75% seen once. Sequenced: PBMCs. The origin of the receptors is a man in his fifties or sixties in good health and CMV-seropositive. Each CDR3 is given with its conserved first and last residue. D genes are given only for firm matches. The listing skips clone size in some rows; elsewhere it reads once, few, many or a size class.

j_call,clone_size,v_call,d_call,cdr3_aa,cdr3_nt
TRBJ2-1,.,TRBV18,.,CASSPRRDSYNEQFF,TGTGCCAGCTCACCAAGGAGGGATTCCTACAATGAGCAGTTCTTC
TRBJ2-7,.,TRBV13,TRBD1,CASSLQQGNLGLYEQYF,TGTGCCAGCAGCCTCCAACAGGGGAATCTGGGGTTATACGAGCAGTACTTC
TRBJ1-2,.,TRBV10-2,TRBD1,CASSTGDGYGYTF,TGCGCCAGCTCGACAGGGGACGGGTATGGCTACACCTTC
TRBJ1-5,.,TRBV5-1,.,CASAPGGGNQPQHF,TGCGCCAGCGCCCCGGGGGGCGGCAATCAGCCCCAGCATTTT
TRBJ2-7,.,TRBV5-1,TRBD1,CASSPETGYEQYF,TGCGCCAGCAGCCCCGAGACAGGGTACGAGCAGTACTTC
TRBJ1-3,.,TRBV6-1,.,CASSWGLSGNTIYF,TGTGCCAGCAGCTGGGGCCTCTCTGGAAACACCATATATTTT
TRBJ1-1,.,TRBV5-6,TRBD1,CASSWGQGARNTEAFF,TGTGCCAGCAGCTGGGGACAGGGGGCGCGGAACACTGAAGCTTTCTTT
TRBJ2-7,once,TRBV7-9,TRBD2,CASSFEAGVGEQYF,TGTGCCAGCAGCTTTGAAGCGGGAGTGGGCGAGCAGTACTTC
TRBJ2-7,.,TRBV7-6,.,CASSRTTTYEQYF,TGTGCCAGCAGTCGGACTACCACCTACGAGCAGTACTTC
TRBJ2-1,.,TRBV6-1,TRBD1,CASSGGGAGYNEQFF,TGTGCCAGCAGTGGAGGGGGCGCGGGCTACAATGAGCAGTTCTTC
TRBJ1-1,.,TRBV27,.,CASSLSRNTEAFF,TGTGCCAGCAGTTTATCCCGGAACACTGAAGCTTTCTTT
TRBJ2-2,.,TRBV10-3,TRBD2,CAISEYLAAGPSRDTGELFF,TGTGCCATCAGTGAGTACCTAGCGGCAGGCCCCAGCCGGGACACCGGGGAGCTGTTTTTT
TRBJ2-5,.,TRBV2,.,CASSDWGVGETQYF,TGTGCCAGCAGTGATTGGGGGGTCGGAGAGACCCAGTACTTC
TRBJ2-3,.,TRBV7-9,.,CASSLVSTDTQYF,TGTGCCAGCAGCTTAGTGTCTACGGATACGCAGTATTTT
TRBJ2-3,.,TRBV28,TRBD2,CASSSNPGLLGDTQYF,TGTGCCAGCAGTTCCAACCCGGGACTATTAGGAGATACGCAGTATTTT
TRBJ2-7,.,TRBV7-9,.,CASARDRISYSDEQYF,TGTGCCAGCGCGCGGGACAGAATCTCCTATAGTGACGAGCAGTACTTC
TRBJ2-5,.,TRBV7-6,.,CASSQAGPEETQYF,TGTGCCAGCAGCCAAGCGGGCCCGGAAGAGACCCAGTACTTC
TRBJ2-3,.,TRBV5-1,.,CASSTSQGSDTQYF,TGCGCCAGCAGCACCTCCCAGGGATCAGATACGCAGTATTTT
TRBJ2-6,.,TRBV11-3,.,CASRPQGAGANVLTF,TGTGCCAGCAGACCGCAGGGCGCTGGGGCCAACGTCCTGACTTTC
TRBJ1-1,.,TRBV19,.,CASSLWAMNTEAFF,TGTGCCAGTAGTCTTTGGGCGATGAACACTGAAGCTTTCTTT
TRBJ1-5,.,TRBV7-8,.,CASSERPGPQHF,TGTGCCAGCAGCGAGCGCCCGGGGCCCCAGCATTTT
TRBJ2-5,few,TRBV6-5,TRBD1,CASSYVAGTGETQYF,TGTGCCAGCAGTTACGTCGCGGGGACAGGTGAAACCCAGTACTTC
TRBJ2-7,few,TRBV4-2,TRBD1,CASSLDRDREDEQYF,TGTGCCAGCAGCTTGGACCGGGACAGGGAGGACGAGCAGTACTTC
TRBJ1-3,.,TRBV7-9,.,CASSLNRGNTIYF,TGTGCCAGCAGTTTGAATCGGGGAAACACCATATATTTT
TRBJ1-3,.,TRBV5-1,TRBD1,CASSLEQGASGNTIYF,TGCGCCAGCAGCTTGGAACAGGGGGCGTCCGGAAACACCATATATTTT